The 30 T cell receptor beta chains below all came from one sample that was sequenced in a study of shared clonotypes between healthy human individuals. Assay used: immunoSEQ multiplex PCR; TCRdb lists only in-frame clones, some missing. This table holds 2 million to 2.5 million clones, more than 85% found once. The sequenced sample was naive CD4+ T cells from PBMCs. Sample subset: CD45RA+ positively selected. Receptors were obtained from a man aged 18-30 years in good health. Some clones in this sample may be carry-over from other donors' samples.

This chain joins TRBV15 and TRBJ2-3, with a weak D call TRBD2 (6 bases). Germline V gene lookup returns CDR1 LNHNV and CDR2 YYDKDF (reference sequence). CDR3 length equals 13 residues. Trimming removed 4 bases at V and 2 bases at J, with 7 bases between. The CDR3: CATSKRVTDTQYF. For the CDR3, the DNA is TGTGCCACCAGCAAGCGGGTCACAGATACGCAGTATTTT.

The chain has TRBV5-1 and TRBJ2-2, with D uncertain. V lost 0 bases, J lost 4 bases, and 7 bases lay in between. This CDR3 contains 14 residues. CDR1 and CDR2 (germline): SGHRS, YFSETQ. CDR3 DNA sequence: TGCGCCAGCAGCTTGGAATCGGGCACCGGGGAGCTGTTTTTT. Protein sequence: CASSLESGTGELFF.

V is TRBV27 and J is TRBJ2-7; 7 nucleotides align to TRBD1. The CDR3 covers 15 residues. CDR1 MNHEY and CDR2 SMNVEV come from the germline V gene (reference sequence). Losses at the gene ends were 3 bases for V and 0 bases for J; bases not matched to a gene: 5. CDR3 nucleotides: TGTGCCAGCAGTTTTTACGGACAGGCCTCCTACGAGCAGTACTTC. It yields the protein CASSFYGQASYEQYF.

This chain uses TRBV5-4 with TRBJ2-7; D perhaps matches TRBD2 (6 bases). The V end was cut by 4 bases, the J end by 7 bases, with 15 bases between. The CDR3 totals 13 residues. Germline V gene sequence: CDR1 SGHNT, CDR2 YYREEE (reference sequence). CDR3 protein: CASSQGLGTEQYF. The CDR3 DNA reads TGTGCCAGCAGCCAGGGACTGGGCACGGAGCAGTACTTC.

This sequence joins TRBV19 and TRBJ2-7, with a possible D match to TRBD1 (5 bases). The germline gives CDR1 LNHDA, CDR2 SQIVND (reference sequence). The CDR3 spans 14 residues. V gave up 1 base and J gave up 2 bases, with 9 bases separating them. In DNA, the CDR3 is TGTGCCAGTAGTATAGGGACACCCCCCTACGAGCAGTACTTC. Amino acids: CASSIGTPPYEQYF.

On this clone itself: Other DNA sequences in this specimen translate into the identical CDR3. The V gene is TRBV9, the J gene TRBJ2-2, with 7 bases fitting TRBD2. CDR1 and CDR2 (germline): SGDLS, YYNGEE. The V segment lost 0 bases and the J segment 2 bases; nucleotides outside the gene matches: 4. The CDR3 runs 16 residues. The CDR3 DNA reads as TGTGCCAGCAGCGTAGCGGCTAGCGGAAACACCGGGGAGCTGTTTTTT. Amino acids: CASSVAASGNTGELFF.

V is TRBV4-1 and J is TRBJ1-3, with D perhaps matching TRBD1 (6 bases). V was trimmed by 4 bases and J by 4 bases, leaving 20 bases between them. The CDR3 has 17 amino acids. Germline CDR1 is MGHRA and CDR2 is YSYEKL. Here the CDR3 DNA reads TGCGCCAGCAGCCCCAATGCCGGGACAATCGCCGGAAACACCATATATTTT. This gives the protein CASSPNAGTIAGNTIYF.

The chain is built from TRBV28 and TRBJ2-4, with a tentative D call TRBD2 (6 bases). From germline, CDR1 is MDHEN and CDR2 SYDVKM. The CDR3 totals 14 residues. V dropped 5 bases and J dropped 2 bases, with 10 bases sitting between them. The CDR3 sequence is CASSIGGTKNIQYF. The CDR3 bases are TGTGCCAGCAGTATAGGAGGGACCAAAAACATTCAGTACTTC.

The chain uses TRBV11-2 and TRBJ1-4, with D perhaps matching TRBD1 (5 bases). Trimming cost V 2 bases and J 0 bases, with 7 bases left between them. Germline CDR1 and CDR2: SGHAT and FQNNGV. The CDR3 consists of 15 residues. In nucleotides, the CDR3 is TGTGCCAGCAGCTTATTGGGGGCAACTAATGAAAAACTGTTTTTT. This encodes CASSLLGATNEKLFF.

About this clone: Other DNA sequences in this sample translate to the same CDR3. CDR3 DNA: TGTGCCAGCAGTTTACGGCAGACCCATCAGCCCCAGCATTTT. Translated, it gives CASSLRQTHQPQHF. J is TRBJ1-5 and V is TRBV28; D is uncertain. Trimming removed 2 bases from V and 5 bases from J, with 10 bases in between. Germline loops: CDR1 MDHEN, CDR2 SYDVKM. The CDR3 extends over 14 amino acids.

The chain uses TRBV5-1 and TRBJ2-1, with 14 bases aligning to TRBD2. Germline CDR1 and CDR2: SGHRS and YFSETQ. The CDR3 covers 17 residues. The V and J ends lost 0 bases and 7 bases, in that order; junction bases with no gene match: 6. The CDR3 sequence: CASSLGGLAGGVNEQFF. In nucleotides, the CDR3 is TGCGCCAGCAGCTTGGGCGGACTAGCGGGAGGAGTTAATGAGCAGTTCTTC.

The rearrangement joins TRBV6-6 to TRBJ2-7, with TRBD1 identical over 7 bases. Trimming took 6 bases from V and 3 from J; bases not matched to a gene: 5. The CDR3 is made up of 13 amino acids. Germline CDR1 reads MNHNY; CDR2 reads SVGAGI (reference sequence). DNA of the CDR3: TGTGCCAGCAGGCCCACAGGGGTCTACGAGCAGTACTTC. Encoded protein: CASRPTGVYEQYF.

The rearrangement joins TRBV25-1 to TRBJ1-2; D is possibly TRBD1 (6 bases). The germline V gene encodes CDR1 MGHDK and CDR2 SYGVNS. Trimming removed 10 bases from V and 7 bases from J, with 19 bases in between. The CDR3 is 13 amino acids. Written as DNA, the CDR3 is TGTGCCACCAAAAATCAGGGGATCTCTGGCTACACCTTC. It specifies CATKNQGISGYTF.

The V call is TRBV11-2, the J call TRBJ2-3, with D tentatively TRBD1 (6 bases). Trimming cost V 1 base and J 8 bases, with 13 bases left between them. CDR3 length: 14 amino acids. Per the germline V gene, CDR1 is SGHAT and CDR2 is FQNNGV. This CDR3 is CASSLAGTPVTQYF. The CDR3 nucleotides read TGTGCCAGCAGCTTAGCCGGGACACCTGTTACGCAGTATTTT.

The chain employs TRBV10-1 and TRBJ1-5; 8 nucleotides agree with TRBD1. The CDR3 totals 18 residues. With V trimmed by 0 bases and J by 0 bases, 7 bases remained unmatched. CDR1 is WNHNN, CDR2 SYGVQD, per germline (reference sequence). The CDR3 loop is CASSESGRGQCSNQPQHF. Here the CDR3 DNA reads TGCGCCAGCAGTGAGTCGGGCAGGGGGCAGTGTAGCAATCAGCCCCAGCATTTT.

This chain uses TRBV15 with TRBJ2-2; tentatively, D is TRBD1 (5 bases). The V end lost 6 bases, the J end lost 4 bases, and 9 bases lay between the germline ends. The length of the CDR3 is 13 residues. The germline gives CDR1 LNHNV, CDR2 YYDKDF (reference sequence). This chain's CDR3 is CATSIRGTGELFF. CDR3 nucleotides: TGTGCCACCAGTATTAGGGGCACCGGGGAGCTGTTTTTT. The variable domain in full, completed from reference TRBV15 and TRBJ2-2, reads DAMVIQNPRYQVTQFGKPVTLSCSQTLNHNVMYWYQQKSSQAPKLLFHYYDKDFNNEADTPDNFQSRRPNTSFCFLDIRSPGLGDTAMYLCATSIRGTGELFFGEGSRLTVL.

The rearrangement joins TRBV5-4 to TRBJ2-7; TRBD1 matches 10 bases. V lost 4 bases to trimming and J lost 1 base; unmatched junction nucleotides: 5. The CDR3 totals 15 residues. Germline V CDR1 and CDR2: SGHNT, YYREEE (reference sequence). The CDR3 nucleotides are TGTGCCAGCAGCCCAGGACAGGGGGAGTCCTACGAGCAGTACTTC. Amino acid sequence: CASSPGQGESYEQYF. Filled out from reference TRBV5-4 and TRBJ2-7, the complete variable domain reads ETGVTQSPTHLIKTRGQQVTLRCSSQSGHNTVSWYQQALGQGPQFIFQYYREEENGRGNFPPRFSGLQFPNYSSELNVNALELDDSALYLCASSPGQGESYEQYFGPGTRLTVT.

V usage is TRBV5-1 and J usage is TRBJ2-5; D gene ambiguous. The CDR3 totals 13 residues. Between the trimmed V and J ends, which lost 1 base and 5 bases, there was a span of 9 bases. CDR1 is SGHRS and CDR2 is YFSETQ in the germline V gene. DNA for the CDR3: TGCGCCAGCAGCTTGTTTGACGGGGAGACCCAGTACTTC. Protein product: CASSLFDGETQYF.

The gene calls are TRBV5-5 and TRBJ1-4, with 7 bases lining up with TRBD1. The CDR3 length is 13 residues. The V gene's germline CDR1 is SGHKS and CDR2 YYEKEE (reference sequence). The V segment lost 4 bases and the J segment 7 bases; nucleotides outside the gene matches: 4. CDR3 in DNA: TGTGCCAGCAGCCGGGACAGCCTTGAAAAACTGTTTTTT. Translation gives CASSRDSLEKLFF.

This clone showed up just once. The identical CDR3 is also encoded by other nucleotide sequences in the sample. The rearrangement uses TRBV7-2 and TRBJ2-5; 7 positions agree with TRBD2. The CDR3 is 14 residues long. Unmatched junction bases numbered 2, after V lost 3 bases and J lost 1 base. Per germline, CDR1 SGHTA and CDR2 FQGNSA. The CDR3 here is CASSLGGSQETQYF. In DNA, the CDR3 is TGTGCCAGCAGCTTGGGCGGGAGCCAAGAGACCCAGTACTTC.

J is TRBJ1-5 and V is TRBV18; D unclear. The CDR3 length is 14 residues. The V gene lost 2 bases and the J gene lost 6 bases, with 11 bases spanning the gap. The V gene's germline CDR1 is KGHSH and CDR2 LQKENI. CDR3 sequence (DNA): TGTGCCAGCTCACCAGGTCAGGAGAGTCAGCCCCAGCATTTT. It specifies CASSPGQESQPQHF. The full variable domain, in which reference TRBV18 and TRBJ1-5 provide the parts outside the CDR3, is NAGVMQNPRHLVRRRGQEARLRCSPMKGHSHVYWYRQLPEEGLKFMVYLQKENIIDESGMPKERFSAEFPKEGPSILRIQQVVRGDSAAYFCASSPGQESQPQHFGDGTRLSIL.

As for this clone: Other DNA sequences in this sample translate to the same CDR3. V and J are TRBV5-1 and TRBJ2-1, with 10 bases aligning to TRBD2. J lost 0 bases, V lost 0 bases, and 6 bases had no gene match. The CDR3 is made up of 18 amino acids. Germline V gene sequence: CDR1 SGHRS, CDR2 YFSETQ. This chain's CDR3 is CASSLARTSGSSYNEQFF. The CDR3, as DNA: TGCGCCAGCAGCTTGGCCAGGACTAGCGGTAGCTCCTACAATGAGCAGTTCTTC.

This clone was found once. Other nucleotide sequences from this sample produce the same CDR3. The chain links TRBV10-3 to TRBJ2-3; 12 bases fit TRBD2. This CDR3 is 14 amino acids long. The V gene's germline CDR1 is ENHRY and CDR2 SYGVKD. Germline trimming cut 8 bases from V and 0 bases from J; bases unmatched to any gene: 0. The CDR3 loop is CAIGTSGSTDTQYF. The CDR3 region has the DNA TGTGCCATCGGGACTAGCGGGAGCACAGATACGCAGTATTTT.

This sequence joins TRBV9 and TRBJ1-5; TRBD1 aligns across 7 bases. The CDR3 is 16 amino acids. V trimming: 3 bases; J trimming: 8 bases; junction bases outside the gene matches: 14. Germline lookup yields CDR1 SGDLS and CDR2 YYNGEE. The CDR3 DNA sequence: TGTGCCAGCAGCGCGACCGGGACAGCTCCCGGGGAGCCCCAGCATTTT. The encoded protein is CASSATGTAPGEPQHF.

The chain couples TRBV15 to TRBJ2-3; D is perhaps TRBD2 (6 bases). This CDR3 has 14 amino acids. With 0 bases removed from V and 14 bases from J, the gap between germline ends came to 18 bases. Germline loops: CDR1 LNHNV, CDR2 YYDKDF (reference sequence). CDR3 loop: CATSRDPTGTGGYF. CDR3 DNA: TGTGCCACCAGCAGAGACCCGACGGGTACCGGGGGGTATTTT. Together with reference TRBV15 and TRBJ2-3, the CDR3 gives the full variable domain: DAMVIQNPRYQVTQFGKPVTLSCSQTLNHNVMYWYQQKSSQAPKLLFHYYDKDFNNEADTPDNFQSRRPNTSFCFLDIRSPGLGDTAMYLCATSRDPTGTGGYFGPGTRLTVL.

This CDR3 reads CASSLRRDIQFF. CDR3 nucleotide sequence: TGCGCCAGCAGCCTACGCCGGGACATCCAGTTCTTC. V gene TRBV5-1 combines with J gene TRBJ2-1; D is perhaps TRBD1 (6 bases). Trimming took 4 bases from V and 13 from J, leaving 15 bases between them. Germline values: CDR1 SGHRS, CDR2 YFSETQ. The CDR3 spans 12 residues.

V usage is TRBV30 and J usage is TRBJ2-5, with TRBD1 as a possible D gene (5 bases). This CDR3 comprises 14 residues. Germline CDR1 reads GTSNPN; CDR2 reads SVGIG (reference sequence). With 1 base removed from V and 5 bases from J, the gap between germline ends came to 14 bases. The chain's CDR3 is CAWSDGQGIETQYF. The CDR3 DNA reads TGTGCCTGGAGTGACGGCCAGGGTATTGAGACCCAGTACTTC.

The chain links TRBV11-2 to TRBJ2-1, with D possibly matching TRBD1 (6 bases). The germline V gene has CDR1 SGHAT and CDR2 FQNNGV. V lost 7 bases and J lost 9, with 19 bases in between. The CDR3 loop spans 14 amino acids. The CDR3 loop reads CASTEDRYFSEQFF. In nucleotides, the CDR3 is TGTGCCAGCACCGAGGACAGATATTTTAGTGAGCAGTTCTTC.

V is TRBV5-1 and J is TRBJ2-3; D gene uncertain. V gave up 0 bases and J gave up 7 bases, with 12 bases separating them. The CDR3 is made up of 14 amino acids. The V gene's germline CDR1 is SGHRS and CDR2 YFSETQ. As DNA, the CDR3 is TGCGCCAGCAGCTTGGTAGTTGGAGAAAATACGCAGTATTTT. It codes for CASSLVVGENTQYF.

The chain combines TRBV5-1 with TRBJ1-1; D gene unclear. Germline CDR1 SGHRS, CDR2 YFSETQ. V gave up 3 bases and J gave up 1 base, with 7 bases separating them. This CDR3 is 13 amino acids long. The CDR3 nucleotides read TGCGCCAGCAGCTACACCCCGAACACTGAAGCTTTCTTT. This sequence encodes CASSYTPNTEAFF.